This T cell receptor beta chain came from a study of cytotoxic CD8 clonotypes in ibrutinib-treated CLL. Overall study: In all, about a dozen patients were relapsed/refractory, approximately 16 were treatment-naive and 17 to 18 were IGHV unmutated.

General study results and limits: Baseline clonality was higher than in age-matched healthy donors and moved in step with circulating CD8+ T-cell counts.

The table came from immunoSEQ multiplex PCR; TCRdb's copy has only in-frame clones and leaves some out. The table shows about 180,000 clones, with 70% to 85% occurring only once. Note on this clone: Its antigen is not known.

Trimming at V came to 7 bases and at J to 3 bases, leaving 7 bases not matched to a gene. Germline V gene lookup returns CDR1 MDHEN and CDR2 SYDVKM. The CDR3 has 14 amino acids. The chain links TRBV28 to TRBJ1-1; 8 nucleotides align to TRBD1. The sample here was PBMCs, taken after 24 months of ibrutinib treatment. This receptor was obtained from a human donor with chronic lymphocytic leukemia. CDR3 bases: TGTGCCAGCACACGGAGGACAGGGTACACTGAAGCTTTCTTT. It yields the protein CASTRRTGYTEAFF. The whole variable domain, remainder taken from reference TRBV28 and TRBJ1-1, is DVKVTQSSRYLVKRTGEKVFLECVQDMDHENMFWYRQDPGLGLRLIYFSYDVKMKEKGDIPEGYSVSREKKERFSLILESASTNQTSMYLCASTRRTGYTEAFFGQGTRLTVV.